These T cell receptor beta chains were read from a single sample in a study of TIL therapy for anti-PD-1-resistant metastatic lung cancer. Assay used: immunoSEQ multiplex PCR; TCRdb lists only in-frame clones, some missing. The sample carries 52,000 or so clones, more than 80% recorded once. The starting material was blood, obtained at baseline. The source is a person between 25 and 79 years old with non-small cell lung cancer. Each CDR3 is given with its conserved first and last residue. A D gene is named only where the DNA matches it firmly. Part of the rows lack a size; the others show once, few, many or a class for expanded clones.

-,TRBJ1-6,-,TRBV6-5,CASSYGGGGNSPLHF,TGTGCCAGCAGTTACGGGGGCGGTGGAAATTCACCCCTCCACTTT
-,TRBJ2-2,-,TRBV24-1,CATSAYTNTGELFF,TGTGCCACCAGTGCCTATACGAACACCGGGGAGCTGTTTTTT
-,TRBJ2-2,TRBD1,TRBV3-1/TRBV3-2,CASSQDSLDRGSTGELFF,TGTGCCAGCAGCCAAGATTCATTGGACAGGGGGAGCACCGGGGAGCTGTTTTTT
-,TRBJ1-3,-,TRBV7-9,CASSFLILDSGNTIYF,TGTGCCAGCAGCTTCCTGATCCTTGACTCTGGAAACACCATATATTTT
-,TRBJ2-7,TRBD1,TRBV28,CASSPSGTGGYEQYF,TGTGCCAGCAGTCCGTCCGGGACAGGGGGCTACGAGCAGTACTTC
-,TRBJ1-5,-,TRBV28,CASSLITGSEQPQHF,TGTGCCAGCAGTTTAATCACAGGATCGGAGCAGCCCCAGCATTTT
-,TRBJ2-3,-,TRBV6-1,CASSEAFRESTTLTDTQYF,TGTGCCAGCAGTGAAGCGTTCAGGGAGTCCACGACTCTTACAGATACGCAGTATTTT
-,TRBJ2-7,-,TRBV5-4,CASSLWGGSPYEQYF,TGTGCCAGCAGCTTGTGGGGGGGCTCCCCATACGAGCAGTACTTC
-,TRBJ1-4,-,TRBV7-6,CASSPSWKTSGWPKDEKLFF,TGTGCCAGCAGCCCCTCCTGGAAAACTTCAGGGTGGCCAAAAGATGAAAAACTGTTTTTT
-,TRBJ2-4,-,TRBV3-1/TRBV3-2,CASSQEGREPKNIQYF,TGTGCCAGCAGCCAGGAGGGACGGGAACCCAAAAACATTCAGTACTTC
-,TRBJ2-3,-,TRBV5-4,CASSLGRDTQYF,TGTGCCAGCAGCTTGGGCCGGGATACGCAGTATTTT
-,TRBJ2-1,-,TRBV19,CASSILAAYNEQFF,TGTGCCAGTAGTATCTTAGCGGCCTACAATGAGCAGTTCTTC
-,TRBJ1-2,TRBD1,TRBV4-3,CASSQYRGDYGYTF,TGCGCCAGCAGCCAATACAGGGGCGACTATGGCTACACCTTC
-,TRBJ2-5,-,TRBV12-5,CASGLAGQAETQYF,TGTGCTAGTGGTTTGGCAGGGCAGGCCGAGACCCAGTACTTC
-,TRBJ2-7,-,TRBV5-6,CASSYTESEQYF,TGTGCCAGCAGCTACACAGAATCCGAGCAGTACTTC
-,TRBJ2-5,-,TRBV6-2/TRBV6-3,CASSYVSGETQYF,TGTGCCAGCAGTTACGTCTCCGGAGAGACCCAGTACTTC
-,TRBJ1-5,-,TRBV18,CASSRTDNQPQHF,TGTGCCAGCTCACGGACAGATAATCAGCCCCAGCATTTT
-,TRBJ2-1,TRBD1,TRBV11-3,CASSFGTGGSDEQFF,TGTGCCAGCAGCTTCGGGACAGGGGGGTCAGATGAGCAGTTCTTC
-,TRBJ2-3,-,TRBV18,CASSPPSGWYKADTQYF,TGTGCCAGCTCACCACCCTCGGGGTGGTACAAGGCAGATACGCAGTATTTT
medium-sized,TRBJ2-7,-,TRBV4-2,CASSQEWGTDEQYF,TGTGCCAGCAGCCAAGAATGGGGGACGGACGAGCAGTACTTC
-,TRBJ1-1,TRBD1,TRBV27,CASRLVSTGLNTEAFF,TGTGCCAGCAGGCTCGTCTCGACAGGGCTGAACACTGAAGCTTTCTTT
-,TRBJ2-7,-,TRBV27,CASSPRDGSYEQYF,TGTGCCAGCAGTCCTCGGGACGGCTCCTACGAGCAGTACTTC
-,TRBJ1-6,-,TRBV13,CASSLQTSLSPLHF,TGTGCCAGCAGTCTCCAAACCAGCCTTTCACCCCTCCACTTT
-,TRBJ1-2,-,TRBV5-1,CASSLASAGSYGYTF,TGCGCCAGCAGCTTGGCCTCCGCAGGCAGCTATGGCTACACCTTC
-,TRBJ1-2,TRBD1,TRBV6-5,CASSYHSTGANYGYTF,TGTGCCAGCAGTTACCACTCGACAGGGGCGAACTATGGCTACACCTTC
-,TRBJ2-1,TRBD2,TRBV28,CASSLLAGGNEQFF,TGTGCCAGCAGTTTACTAGCGGGAGGCAATGAGCAGTTCTTC
few,TRBJ1-5,-,TRBV7-2,CASSFMGTNQPQHF,TGTGCCAGCAGCTTTATGGGGACCAATCAGCCCCAGCATTTT
-,TRBJ1-2,-,TRBV5-6,CASSLKGFDGYTF,TGTGCCAGCAGCCTGAAGGGGTTCGATGGCTACACCTTC
-,TRBJ1-2,TRBD1,TRBV2,CASKEGQVNGYTF,TGTGCCAGCAAGGAAGGACAGGTGAACGGCTACACCTTC
-,TRBJ2-5,-,TRBV28,CASSLSRDTQETQYF,TGTGCCAGCAGTTTATCCCGGGACACCCAAGAGACCCAGTACTTC
-,TRBJ1-5,-,TRBV5-1,CASSLEGWNNQPQHF,TGCGCCAGCAGCTTGGAGGGGTGGAATAATCAGCCCCAGCATTTT
-,TRBJ2-5,-,TRBV29-1,CSVGWGLETQYF,TGCAGCGTCGGATGGGGGTTAGAGACCCAGTACTTC
-,TRBJ2-7,-,TRBV7-9,CASSLEGLGQYF,TGTGCCAGCAGCTTAGAAGGTTTAGGGCAGTACTTC
-,TRBJ1-2,-,TRBV6-6,CASSYSLVTDKYGYTF,TGTGCCAGCAGTTACTCCCTAGTGACGGATAAATATGGCTACACCTTC
-,TRBJ2-3,TRBD1,TRBV18,CASSPPGTVTSTDTQYF,TGTGCCAGCTCACCACCTGGGACAGTTACTAGCACAGATACGCAGTATTTT
-,TRBJ2-7,TRBD1,TRBV5-1,CASSPRQGASYEQYF,TGCGCCAGCAGCCCCCGGCAGGGGGCCTCCTACGAGCAGTACTTC
few,TRBJ1-3,-,TRBV28,CASSLFEAGTIYF,TGTGCCAGCAGTTTATTTGAAGCGGGCACCATATATTTT
-,TRBJ2-7,TRBD1,TRBV6-1,CASSDSGTASYEQYF,TGTGCCAGCAGTGATTCCGGGACAGCGAGCTACGAGCAGTACTTC
few,TRBJ2-5,TRBD2,TRBV6-6,CASSYGRGGVETQYF,TGTGCCAGCAGTTACGGGCGGGGGGGCGTGGAGACCCAGTACTTC
-,TRBJ2-5,-,TRBV4-1,CASSQDHREYGTQYF,TGCGCCAGCAGCCAAGATCACAGGGAATACGGGACCCAGTACTTC
few,TRBJ1-1,-,TRBV27,CASSLSGGNTEAFF,TGTGCCAGCAGTTTATCGGGGGGGAACACTGAAGCTTTCTTT
-,TRBJ2-7,TRBD1,TRBV2,CAVGQLNYEQYF,TGTGCCGTGGGACAGTTAAACTACGAGCAGTACTTC
-,TRBJ2-1,TRBD2,TRBV7-2,CASKSGRNYNEQFF,TGTGCCAGTAAAAGCGGGAGAAATTACAATGAGCAGTTCTTC
-,TRBJ2-1,-,TRBV6-2/TRBV6-3,CASSPLLNEQFF,TGTGCCAGCAGCCCGTTGCTCAATGAGCAGTTCTTC
-,TRBJ2-1,TRBD2,TRBV19,CASTQGLAGEFTSYNEQFF,TGTGCCAGTACTCAGGGACTAGCGGGGGAGTTTACCTCCTACAATGAGCAGTTCTTC
-,TRBJ1-5,TRBD1,TRBV5-5,CASSLAQTGGDQPQHF,TGTGCCAGCAGCTTGGCCCAGACAGGGGGAGATCAGCCCCAGCATTTT
-,TRBJ2-7,-,TRBV7-8,CASRPGAVSYEQYF,TGTGCCAGCAGGCCGGGGGCCGTCTCCTACGAGCAGTACTTC
-,TRBJ1-4,-,TRBV5-6,CASSLGPVNEKLFF,TGTGCCAGCAGCTTGGGACCGGTCAATGAAAAACTGTTTTTT
-,TRBJ2-2,TRBD2,TRBV7-2,CASSLAGTSTGELFF,TGTGCCAGCAGCTTAGCCGGGACTAGCACCGGGGAGCTGTTTTTT
-,TRBJ1-5,-,TRBV5-1,CASSLWGAGDQPQHF,TGCGCCAGCAGCTTGTGGGGGGCGGGAGACCAGCCCCAGCATTTT
-,TRBJ2-3,-,TRBV7-2,CASSSQGSRSDTQYF,TGTGCCAGCAGCTCTCAGGGGAGTAGGTCAGATACGCAGTATTTT
-,TRBJ1-1,TRBD1,TRBV29-1,CSVAGRGKGTDTEAFF,TGCAGCGTTGCCGGCAGGGGGAAGGGTACGGACACTGAAGCTTTCTTT
once,TRBJ2-5,TRBD2,TRBV24-1,CATSEFGRETQYF,TGTGCCACCAGTGAGTTCGGGAGGGAGACCCAGTACTTC
once,TRBJ2-2,TRBD2,TRBV7-9,CASSRGDTGELFF,TGTGCCAGCAGCCGGGGGGACACCGGGGAGCTGTTTTTT
-,TRBJ2-7,-,TRBV28,CASSSQGREQYF,TGTGCCAGCAGTTCACAAGGGAGGGAGCAGTACTTC